The sequence of this TCR beta chain was determined in a study of cytomegalovirus exposure and HLA in healthy donors (dated by TCRdb to 2017 to 2019). A note on the overall study: In an earlier analysis of some 610 of the donors, approximately 260 Gb of sequence data and 90 million to 130 million unique TCR beta sequences from about 180 million T cells were reported. Donor age, sex, ethnicity and CMV serostatus were compiled together with the repertoire data. In a later genetic analysis, genome-wide SNP genotypes for about three fifths of the roughly 670 donors were used, and that subset was treated as a discovery cohort. Typing coverage varied by locus: roughly 620-640 donors for A, B, C, DRB1 and DQB1; more than 500 for DQA1; around 570 for DPA1; approximately 490 for DPB1. All discovery cohort repertoires had been generated on a single sequencing platform. Rather than drawing on any new phenotypic data, the later analysis identified candidate immune exposures from TCR beta sequences and the way those sequences occurred across donors. The T cell repertoires of under 700 subjects were profiled by immunosequencing and related to cytomegalovirus serostatus. Along with the approximately 650-subject first cohort, a separate validation cohort of roughly 110 different subjects was used. Several DR-DQ haplotypes were treated as single units for association and clustering because of strong linkage in the cohort. Among almost 400 genotyped donors of the cohort, an average of approximately 250,000 unique TCR beta nucleotide sequences were sequenced per donor, around 18% of them non-productive. An earlier analysis of around 540 of the donors applied high-throughput TCR beta sequencing to assess whether each TCR beta V gene segment acted as functional or pseudogenic. High-throughput TCR immunosequencing, statistical association of individual TCRs with disease status, and machine learning were combined to predict cytomegalovirus infection status. Both class I and class II loci were covered by HLA typing, at four-digit resolution. The study aimed to test whether cataloging public T cell receptors could reveal signatures of past pathogen exposure. Among the roughly 410 genotyped donors, 75% to 90% belonged to the genetic ancestry cluster associated with self-reported Caucasian donors. Roughly 300 gigabases of sequencing data and some 85 million unique TCR sequences were included in an early release covering under 650 HLA-typed donors. In a later analysis, previously published TCR beta repertoires from 550 to 700 donors were re-analyzed and high-resolution HLA genotyping was added so that TCR occurrence patterns could be studied. Points the paper makes about the study in general: Sequencing depth was assumed to be roughly uniform across donors in the presence/absence analyses, though that assumption may not hold. Roughly 17 rarely observed V segments, including chromosome 9 orphons, were excluded from the earlier analysis of approximately 600 of the donors because counts were too low. A later analysis associated 16,951 TCR beta sequences with specific HLA alleles at a false discovery rate of 0.05. Most TCR sequences were observed very rarely across donors, whereas some public TCRs were present in many individuals. Because HLA typing was missing for some donors at each locus, association tests included only the typed subset. In vitro tests confirmed that a few of the cytomegalovirus-associated TCR beta chains recognize cytomegalovirus antigens. In a later analysis, most CMV-associated TCR beta chains were found to appear HLA-restricted, with HLA associations seemingly driven largely by CMV exposure. A cluster of highly shared sequence variants was judged likely to represent a technical artifact of the sequencing pipeline. In a later analysis, TCR association rates were found to vary across HLA loci, with the most associated TCRs seen for DRB1 alleles and the fewest for HLA-C alleles. The 87-base-pair reads could not distinguish some IMGT-functional V segments, including TRBV6-2 and TRBV6-3, so those segments were excluded. Several of the top co-occurrence clusters appeared to be linked to parvovirus B19, influenza, CMV and Epstein-Barr virus, according to a later analysis. In a later genetic analysis, a missense DCLRE1C variant was associated with V-gene and J-gene trimming of TCR beta chains, and the association was replicated in an independent cohort. The study listed 164 TCR beta chains as associated with cytomegalovirus. In a later analysis, HLA-associated TCR beta chains showed more clonal expansion and lower generation probabilities than non-associated chains that were equally common. Only TCR beta chains were sequenced in this cohort, and the absence of alpha or paired-chain data limited detectable features. It was suggested by the authors that the approach could potentially be generalized to other disease states and immunological phenotypes. In an earlier analysis of over 550 of the donors, most TCR beta V segments were observed in productive rearrangements about 87% or about 30% of the time, broadly matching IMGT annotations. Linkage disequilibrium might explain the correlated functional status among segregating V segments, but an unknown experimental factor could not be excluded. Assigning TCR associations to individual alleles was difficult when HLA alleles, especially DR and DQ, strongly co-occurred. Cytomegalovirus status was reported to be diagnosed by the classifier with high specificity and sensitivity in both the original and validation cohorts. According to a later genetic analysis, donors in an Asian-associated ancestry cluster had fewer N-insertions in productive TCRs than the roughly 670-donor mean. A further reported finding was that TCR beta sequences accurately predicted the HLA-A and HLA-B alleles for most subjects in the first cohort. Immune exposure information for the cohort was limited to CMV serostatus.

The cohort was made up of approximately 700 healthy bone marrow donors. At the time of sampling, all cohort members were nominally healthy, though unrecorded immune exposures were likely present. The donor was CMV seronegative and belonged to the group of 352 seronegative cohort members. Each donor provided a peripheral blood sample, and peripheral blood mononuclear cells were used for TCR beta sequencing. The Qiagen DNeasy Blood Extraction Kit was used to extract genomic DNA from the blood cell samples. Relative to germline, V is 3 bases shorter and J is 2 bases shorter, with 14 bases between their ends. CDR1 LGHNA and CDR2 YSLEER were looked up in the germline V gene. From its cysteine to its phenylalanine, the CDR3 spans 16 amino acids. The DNA shown is the 48-base CDR3, in frame from base 1. The library was made by the immunoSEQ multiplex PCR assay. For the multiplex PCR, a mixture combining 60 forward primers for TCR Vbeta segments and 13 reverse primers for TCR Jbeta segments was used. Amplification of the CDR3 region of rearranged TCR beta genes was performed with a multiplex PCR assay on genomic DNA. On the Illumina HiSeq System, the amplified TCR beta libraries were sequenced as 87-base-pair reads. From the authors' description of their analysis: In a later analysis, tens of millions of unique TCR beta chains were counted across the 650 to 750 repertoires, and around 10 million of these chains were shared by at least two donors. Raw reads were error-corrected and collapsed into unique sequences by a nearest-neighbor algorithm in which closely related sequences were merged to remove PCR and sequencing errors. Alignment of CDR3 sequences to IMGT reference sequences was used to assign V, D and J gene segments. Each retained sequence needed at least a six-nucleotide match to both a V gene segment and a J gene segment. Rearrangements were called productive when the CDR3 lacked stop codons and stayed in frame with V and J; all others were non-productive. CDR3 was defined according to IMGT convention as the region running from the second conserved V-encoded cysteine to the conserved J-encoded phenylalanine. Sequences without an unambiguous match to a single V gene segment were excluded from the earlier analysis of over 500 of the donors. An earlier analysis of 587 of the donors called V segments functional above 56.7% productive rearrangements and segregating when the between-donor standard deviation exceeded 5%. A statistical classification framework was built to diagnose cytomegalovirus status from the catalog of TCR beta chain sequences. V and J gene assignment, in a later analysis, came from comparing TCR nucleotide sequences with IMGT/GENE-DB human TR gene sequences. A later analysis assigned CDR3 sequences and most-parsimonious VDJ recombination scenarios with the TCRdist pipeline. In a later analysis, each TCR beta chain was defined by its CDR3 amino acid sequence together with its V-gene family, and reads without a unique V-gene family were excluded. In a later analysis, nearly 600 highly shared, low-generation-probability nucleotide sequences were removed to address suspected cross-contamination and a sequencing artifact. A later analysis calculated a clonal expansion index for each public chain from normalized within-repertoire ranks of inferred template counts. In a later analysis, generation probabilities were computed using a VDJ recombination model fitted to out-of-frame rearrangements, and the results were checked against IGoR. A later analysis scored TCR-TCR, TCR-HLA and TCR-CMV co-occurrence with hypergeometric tests, applying a repertoire-size bias correction to TCR pairs. False discovery rates were estimated in a later analysis by permuting HLA or CMV assignments 20 times. In a later analysis, co-occurring TCRs were grouped using DBSCAN, with TCRdist sequence similarity added in when clustering inside HLA-allele-positive subsets. Co-occurrence clustering excluded repertoires with fewer than 30,000 or more than 120,000 public chains, plus five with anomalous nucleotide sharing. TCRdb re-hosts the immuneACCESS table, in-frame sequences only. Its copies lack some clones; in the studies checked, an unresolved V gene accounts for under half of them, and the cause for the rest is not known. The V and J calls and the clone size are those of that table, but D and trimming were determined from the DNA. The sample table shows some 180,000 clones, and about four fifths are seen once. The ten biggest clones cover about 1.7% of the sample.

As to this clone: Which antigen it targets is not known. The record has no base qualities; no much larger clone is one base away.

The sequencing input was PBMCs. The chain was built from TRBV4-3 and TRBJ2-1; tentative D gene TRBD2, with 5 bases matching. The receptor was isolated from a woman aged 18-30 years in good health and CMV-seronegative. The CDR3 region has the sequence CASSQLTMRAYNEQFF. The nucleotide sequence is given as TGCGCCAGCAGCCAGCTGACCATGCGGGCCTACAATGAGCAGTTCTTC.